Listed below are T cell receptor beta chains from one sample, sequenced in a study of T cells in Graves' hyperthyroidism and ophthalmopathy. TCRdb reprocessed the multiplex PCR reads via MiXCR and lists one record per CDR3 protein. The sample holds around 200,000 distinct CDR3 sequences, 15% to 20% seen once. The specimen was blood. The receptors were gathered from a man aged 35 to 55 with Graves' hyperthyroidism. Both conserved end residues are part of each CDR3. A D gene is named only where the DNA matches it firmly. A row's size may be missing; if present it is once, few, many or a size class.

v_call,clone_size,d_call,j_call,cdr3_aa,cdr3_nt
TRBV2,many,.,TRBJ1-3,CASSEDHSSGNTIYF,TGTGCCAGCAGTGAAGACCACAGCTCTGGAAACACCATATATTTT
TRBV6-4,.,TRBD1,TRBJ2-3,CASSRIQGGIGADTQYF,TGTGCCAGCAGTCGGATACAGGGGGGCATTGGGGCAGATACGCAGTATTTT
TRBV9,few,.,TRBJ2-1,CASSPRDWGSNEQFF,TGTGCCAGCAGCCCCAGGGACTGGGGGAGTAATGAGCAGTTCTTC
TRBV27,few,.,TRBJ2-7,CASRKRVDSYEQYF,TGTGCCAGCAGGAAAAGGGTCGACTCCTACGAGCAGTACTTC
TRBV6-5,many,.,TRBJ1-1,CASSYGGDTEAFF,TGTGCCAGCAGTTACGGAGGGGATACTGAAGCTTTCTTT
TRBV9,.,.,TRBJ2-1,CASSVEEGMDYNEQFF,TGTGCCAGCAGCGTAGAGGAGGGGATGGACTACAATGAGCAGTTCTTC
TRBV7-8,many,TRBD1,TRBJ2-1,CASSRDRGHYNEQFF,TGTGCCAGCAGCCGAGACAGGGGGCACTACAATGAGCAGTTCTTC
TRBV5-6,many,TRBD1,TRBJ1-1,CASSWDRDTEAFF,TGTGCCAGCAGCTGGGACAGGGACACTGAAGCTTTCTTT
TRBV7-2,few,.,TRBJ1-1,CASSFLSTNTEAFF,TGTGCCAGCAGCTTTCTATCTACGAACACTGAAGCTTTCTTT
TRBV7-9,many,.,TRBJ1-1,CASNPIQGGEAFF,TGTGCCAGCAACCCTATACAGGGAGGAGAAGCTTTCTTT
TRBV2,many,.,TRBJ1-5,CASKGDGNQPQHF,TGTGCCAGCAAGGGGGACGGTAATCAGCCCCAGCATTTT
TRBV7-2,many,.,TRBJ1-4,CASSQVATNEKLFF,TGTGCCAGCAGCCAAGTCGCAACTAATGAAAAACTGTTTTTT
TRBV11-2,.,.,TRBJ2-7,CASSLSGDSWYEQYF,TGTGCCAGCAGCTTATCGGGGGACAGTTGGTACGAGCAGTACTTC
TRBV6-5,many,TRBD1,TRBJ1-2,CASSYLGGQNYGYTF,TGTGCCAGCAGTTACCTAGGGGGACAGAACTATGGCTACACCTTC
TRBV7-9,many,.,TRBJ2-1,CASSPSEGQFF,TGTGCCAGCAGCCCGAGTGAAGGGCAGTTCTTC
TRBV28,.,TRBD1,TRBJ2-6,CASSPIWGSGTGGSGANVLTF,TGTGCCAGCAGCCCTATATGGGGGTCGGGGACAGGGGGGAGTGGGGCCAACGTCCTGACTTTC
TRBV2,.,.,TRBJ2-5,CASSETWTQETQYF,TGTGCCAGCAGTGAGACGTGGACCCAAGAGACCCAGTACTTC
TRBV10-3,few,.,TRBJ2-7,CAISEWGKGGEQYF,TGTGCCATCAGTGAGTGGGGTAAGGGGGGGGAGCAGTACTTC
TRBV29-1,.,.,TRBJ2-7,CSPTPTYEQYF,TGCAGCCCCACCCCAACCTACGAGCAGTACTTC
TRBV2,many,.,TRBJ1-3,CASSELGGNTIYF,TGTGCCAGCAGTGAGTTAGGCGGAAACACCATATATTTT
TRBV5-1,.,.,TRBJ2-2,CASSLAGPGELFF,TGCGCCAGCAGCTTGGCCGGCCCCGGGGAGCTGTTTTTT
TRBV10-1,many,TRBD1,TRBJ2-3,CASSERGQESTDTQYF,TGCGCCAGCAGTGAGCGCGGACAGGAAAGCACAGATACGCAGTATTTT
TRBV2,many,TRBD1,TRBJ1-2,CASKPGQEWGYTF,TGTGCCAGCAAACCGGGACAGGAATGGGGCTACACCTTC
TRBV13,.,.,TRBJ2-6,CASSLGLGGANVLTF,TGTGCCAGCAGCCTAGGTTTGGGGGGGGCCAACGTCCTGACTTTC
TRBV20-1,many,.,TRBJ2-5,CSARAGALDGKETQYF,TGCAGTGCTAGAGCGGGCGCACTAGACGGTAAAGAGACCCAGTACTTC
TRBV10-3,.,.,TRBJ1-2,CAILEGGSYGYTF,TGTGCCATCCTCGAGGGGGGTAGCTATGGCTACACCTTC
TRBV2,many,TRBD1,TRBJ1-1,CASSESGTGSTEAFF,TGTGCCAGCAGTGAATCAGGGACAGGGAGCACTGAAGCTTTCTTT
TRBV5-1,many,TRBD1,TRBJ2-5,CASSLLTGAEETQYF,TGCGCCAGCAGCTTATTGACAGGGGCGGAAGAGACCCAGTACTTC
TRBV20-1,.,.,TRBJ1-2,CSARDERPGELVSYTF,TGCAGTGCTAGAGATGAGAGACCCGGGGAATTGGTTAGCTACACCTTC
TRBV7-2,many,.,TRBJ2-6,CASSLVGGYGANVLTF,TGTGCCAGCAGCTTAGTAGGTGGATACGGGGCCAACGTCCTGACTTTC
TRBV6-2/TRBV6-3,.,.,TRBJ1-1,CASSYTGYTEAFF,TGTGCCAGCAGTTACACGGGTTACACTGAAGCTTTCTTT
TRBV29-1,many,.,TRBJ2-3,CSVERGPGDTQYF,TGCAGCGTTGAAAGGGGCCCCGGGGATACGCAGTATTTT
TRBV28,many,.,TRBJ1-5,CASSPAGGNQPQHF,TGTGCCAGCAGTCCAGCCGGGGGAAATCAGCCCCAGCATTTT
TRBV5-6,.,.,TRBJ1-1,CARVRDIGVSEAFF,TGTGCCAGGGTCCGGGACATAGGTGTTTCTGAAGCTTTCTTT
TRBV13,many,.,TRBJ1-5,CASSSPGANQPQHF,TGTGCCAGCAGCTCGCCCGGAGCAAATCAGCCCCAGCATTTT
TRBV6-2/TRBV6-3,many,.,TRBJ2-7,CASRTRTSRSYEQYF,TGTGCCAGCAGAACAAGGACGTCCCGCTCCTACGAGCAGTACTTC
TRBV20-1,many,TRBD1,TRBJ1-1,CSARGQGVIAFF,TGCAGTGCAAGGGGACAGGGGGTGATAGCTTTCTTT
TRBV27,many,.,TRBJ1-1,CASTKWEGDAEAFF,TGTGCCAGCACCAAATGGGAAGGGGACGCTGAAGCTTTCTTT
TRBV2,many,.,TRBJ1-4,CARRQDNEKLFF,TGTGCCAGACGACAGGACAATGAAAAACTGTTTTTT
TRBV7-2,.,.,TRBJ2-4,CASSLSAGALAKNIQYF,TGTGCCAGCAGCTTATCGGCCGGAGCCTTAGCCAAAAACATTCAGTACTTC
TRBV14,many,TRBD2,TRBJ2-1,CASSPLAGNEQFF,TGTGCCAGCAGCCCGCTAGCGGGTAATGAGCAGTTCTTC
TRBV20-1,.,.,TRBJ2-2,CSARNLKGGGQDTGELFF,TGCAGTGCTAGAAACCTTAAGGGGGGGGGGCAGGACACCGGGGAGCTGTTTTTT
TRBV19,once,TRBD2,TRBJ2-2,CASSIVASGGANTGELFF,TGTGCCAGTAGTATAGTCGCTAGCGGGGGAGCTAACACCGGGGAGCTGTTTTTT
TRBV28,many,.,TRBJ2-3,CASSLPLGDVETDTQYF,TGTGCCAGCAGTTTACCCCTTGGAGATGTGGAGACAGATACGCAGTATTTT